This is a list of T cell receptor beta chains from one sample in a study of cytomegalovirus exposure and HLA in healthy donors. This table comes from immunoSEQ multiplex PCR, and its TCRdb copy is limited to in-frame clones, with some not included. The table has 250,000 to 400,000 clones, nearly 90% seen once; the top ten hold about 0.96%. Sample: PBMCs. Receptor source: a man aged 30-40 years in good health and CMV-seronegative. The CDR3 runs from the conserved cysteine through the conserved F or W. A D gene is named only where the DNA matches it firmly. A row's size may be missing; if present it is once, few, many or a size class.

d_call j_call clone_size v_call cdr3_aa cdr3_nt
TRBD1 TRBJ2-5 - TRBV19 CASRDRGKETQYF TGTGCCAGTAGGGACAGGGGTAAAGAGACCCAGTACTTC
- TRBJ1-5 - TRBV6-1 CASSVRVDQPQHF TGTGCCAGCAGTGTGAGGGTTGATCAGCCCCAGCATTTT
- TRBJ2-1 - TRBV5-1 CASSLLEGSYNEQFF TGCGCCAGCAGCTTGTTGGAGGGGTCCTACAATGAGCAGTTCTTC
TRBD1 TRBJ2-7 - TRBV29-1 CSVRGTDSYEQYF TGCAGCGTTAGGGGGACAGATTCCTACGAGCAGTACTTC
- TRBJ2-2 once TRBV9 CASSVVRGRDGELFF TGTGCCAGCAGCGTAGTGCGGGGTAGGGACGGGGAGCTGTTTTTT
- TRBJ1-1 - TRBV6-5 CASTPRGLQRAFF TGTGCCAGCACCCCTCGGGGTCTTCAGCGGGCTTTCTTT
TRBD2 TRBJ2-7 - TRBV13 CASSPGTKFYEQYF TGTGCCAGCAGCCCCGGGACTAAGTTTTACGAGCAGTACTTC
TRBD1 TRBJ1-2 - TRBV5-1 CASSLRPTGGAEGYTF TGCGCCAGCAGCTTGCGGCCCACAGGGGGCGCAGAAGGCTACACCTTC
TRBD2 TRBJ2-1 few TRBV6-1 CASSETSGGAGEQFF TGTGCCAGTTCGGAGACTAGCGGGGGGGCTGGTGAGCAGTTCTTC
TRBD1 TRBJ1-5 - TRBV19 CASSGDRGNNQPQHF TGTGCCAGTAGCGGGGACAGGGGGAACAATCAGCCCCAGCATTTT
TRBD2 TRBJ2-3 - TRBV10-3 CAISSTSPSTDTQYF TGTGCCATCAGTTCGACTAGCCCTAGCACAGATACGCAGTATTTT
- TRBJ1-1 - TRBV19 CASSMNRMTF TGTGCCAGTAGTATGAACAGGATGACCTTT
- TRBJ1-5 - TRBV5-6 CASSMKRSSNQPQHF TGTGCCAGCAGCATGAAGAGGAGCAGCAATCAGCCCCAGCATTTT
TRBD1 TRBJ2-2 - TRBV6-6 CASSGTGVGTGELFF TGTGCCAGCAGTGGGACAGGGGTGGGGACCGGGGAGCTGTTTTTT
- TRBJ2-7 once TRBV6-5 CASSYIDRTYEQYF TGTGCCAGCAGTTATATAGACAGAACCTACGAGCAGTACTTC
- TRBJ2-7 - TRBV7-9 CASSFLQGRDEQYF TGTGCCAGCAGCTTTTTACAGGGTCGAGACGAGCAGTACTTC
TRBD1 TRBJ1-3 - TRBV6-5 CASRLTGPGNTIYF TGTGCCAGCAGATTGACAGGGCCCGGAAACACCATATATTTT
- TRBJ2-7 - TRBV7-8 CASSPGRWNPYEQYF TGTGCCAGCAGCCCAGGTCGGTGGAATCCCTACGAGCAGTACTTC
TRBD1 TRBJ2-7 once TRBV19 CASSAPRTGSRYEQYF TGTGCCAGTAGTGCCCCCCGGACAGGGTCCCGCTACGAGCAGTACTTC
- TRBJ1-1 - TRBV27 CASSFGGPHTEAFF TGTGCCAGCAGTTTTGGGGGCCCCCACACTGAAGCTTTCTTT
- TRBJ1-2 - TRBV7-6 CASSLVGGQQGGYTF TGTGCCAGCAGCTTAGTGGGTGGGCAGCAGGGTGGCTACACCTTC
TRBD1 TRBJ1-5 - TRBV10-3 CAISSAGTGEQPQHF TGTGCCATCAGTAGTGCCGGGACAGGAGAACAGCCCCAGCATTTT
TRBD2 TRBJ2-7 - TRBV7-2 CASSLAAGEQYF TGTGCCAGCAGCCTAGCGGCGGGCGAGCAGTACTTC
TRBD2 TRBJ2-3 - TRBV5-6 CASNSLAGGPDTQYF TGTGCCAGCAACTCTCTAGCGGGGGGGCCAGATACGCAGTATTTT
TRBD1 TRBJ1-1 - TRBV27 CASSLGDRGAEAFF TGTGCCAGCAGTTTGGGGGACAGGGGCGCTGAAGCTTTCTTT
TRBD2 TRBJ2-3 - TRBV7-9 CASSSPGLALGTDTQYF TGTGCCAGCAGCTCGCCGGGACTAGCTCTCGGTACAGATACGCAGTATTTT
TRBD1 TRBJ2-7 - TRBV7-9 CASSWRQGGYEQYF TGTGCCAGCAGCTGGCGACAGGGGGGCTACGAGCAGTACTTC
TRBD1 TRBJ2-5 - TRBV5-1 CASSTRTGSETQYF TGCGCCAGCAGCACCCGGACAGGTTCAGAGACCCAGTACTTC
TRBD1 TRBJ2-3 - TRBV6-4 CASSDSTGTGTDTQYF TGTGCCAGCAGTGACTCGACAGGGACGGGCACAGATACGCAGTATTTT
- TRBJ2-1 - TRBV5-1 CASSLSGSYNEQFF TGCGCCAGCAGCTTGTCGGGGTCCTACAATGAGCAGTTCTTC
- TRBJ2-1 - TRBV29-1 CSVDPQGTYNEQFF TGCAGCGTTGACCCCCAGGGAACCTACAATGAGCAGTTCTTC
TRBD2 TRBJ2-7 - TRBV27 CASSSAGYSYEQYF TGTGCCAGCAGTTCAGCGGGGTACTCCTACGAGCAGTACTTC
- TRBJ1-1 - TRBV9 CASSVVGVRAFF TGTGCCAGCAGCGTAGTCGGGGTTAGGGCTTTCTTT
- TRBJ1-6 few TRBV10-2 CASSESGGTLHF TGCGCCAGCAGTGAATCGGGTGGCACCCTCCACTTT
- TRBJ1-6 - TRBV30 CAWTLGDSPLHF TGTGCCTGGACTCTCGGGGATTCACCCCTCCACTTT
TRBD1 TRBJ1-2 - TRBV4-1 CASSHAGTGYGYTF TGCGCCAGCAGCCATGCAGGGACAGGCTATGGCTACACCTTC